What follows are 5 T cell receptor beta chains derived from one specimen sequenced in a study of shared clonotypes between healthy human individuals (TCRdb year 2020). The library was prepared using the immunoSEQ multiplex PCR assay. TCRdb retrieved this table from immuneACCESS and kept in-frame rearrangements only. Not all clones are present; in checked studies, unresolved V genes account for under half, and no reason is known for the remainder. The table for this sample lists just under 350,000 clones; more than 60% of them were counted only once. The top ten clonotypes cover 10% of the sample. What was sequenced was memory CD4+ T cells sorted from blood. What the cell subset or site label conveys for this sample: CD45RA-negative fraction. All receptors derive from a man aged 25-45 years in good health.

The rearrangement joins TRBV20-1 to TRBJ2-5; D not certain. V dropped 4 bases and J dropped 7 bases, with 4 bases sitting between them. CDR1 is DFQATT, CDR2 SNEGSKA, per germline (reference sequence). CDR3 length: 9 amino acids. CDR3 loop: CSAKGTQYF. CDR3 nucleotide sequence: TGCAGTGCTAAGGGGACCCAGTACTTC.

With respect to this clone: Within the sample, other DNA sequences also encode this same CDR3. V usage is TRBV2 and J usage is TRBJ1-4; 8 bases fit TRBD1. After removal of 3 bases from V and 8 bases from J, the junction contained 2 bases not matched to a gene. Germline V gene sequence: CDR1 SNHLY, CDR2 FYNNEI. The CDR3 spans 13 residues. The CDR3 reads CASSDRDREKLFF. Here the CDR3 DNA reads TGTGCCAGCAGTGACCGGGACAGGGAAAAACTGTTTTTT.

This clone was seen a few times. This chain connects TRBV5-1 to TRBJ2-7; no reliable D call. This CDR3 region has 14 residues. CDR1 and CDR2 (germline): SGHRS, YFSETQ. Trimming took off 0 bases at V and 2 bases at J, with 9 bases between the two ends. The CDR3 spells CASSLVAATYEQYF. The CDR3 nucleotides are TGCGCCAGCAGCTTGGTAGCAGCCACCTACGAGCAGTACTTC.

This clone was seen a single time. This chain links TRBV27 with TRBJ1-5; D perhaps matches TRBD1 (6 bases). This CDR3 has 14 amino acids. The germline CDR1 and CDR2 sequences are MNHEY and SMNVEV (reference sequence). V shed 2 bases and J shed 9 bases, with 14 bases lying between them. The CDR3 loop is CASSLMGKGGPQHF. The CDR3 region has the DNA TGTGCCAGCAGTTTAATGGGGAAGGGGGGGCCCCAGCATTTT.

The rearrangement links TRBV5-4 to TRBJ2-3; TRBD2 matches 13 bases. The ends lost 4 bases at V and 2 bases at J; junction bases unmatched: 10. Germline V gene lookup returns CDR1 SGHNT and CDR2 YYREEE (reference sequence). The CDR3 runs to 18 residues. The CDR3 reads CASSGLGGLAGDTDTQYF. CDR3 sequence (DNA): TGTGCCAGCAGCGGATTGGGTGGACTAGCGGGAGACACAGATACGCAGTATTTT. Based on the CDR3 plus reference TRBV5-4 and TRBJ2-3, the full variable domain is ETGVTQSPTHLIKTRGQQVTLRCSSQSGHNTVSWYQQALGQGPQFIFQYYREEENGRGNFPPRFSGLQFPNYSSELNVNALELDDSALYLCASSGLGGLAGDTDTQYFGPGTRLTVL.